This TCR beta chain was observed in a study of cytomegalovirus exposure and HLA in healthy donors. No record was made of this donor's CMV serostatus. The PCR used 60 Vbeta and 13 Jbeta primers. Sequencing was performed with immunoSEQ multiplex PCR; in TCRdb, only in-frame clones are kept and a portion is missing. The sample shows 65,000 to 95,000 clones, 65% to 80% of them seen only once. The source material was PBMCs. This clonotype was obtained from a human donor in good health.

CDR3 in DNA: TGTGCCAGCAGCCGACAGAACTATGGCTACACCTTC. It translates to CASSRQNYGYTF. The chain links TRBV6-6 to TRBJ1-2, with D perhaps TRBD1 (5 bases). This CDR3 spans 12 amino acids. The germline CDR1 and CDR2 sequences are MNHNY and SVGAGI (reference sequence). Trimming left V 6 bases short and J 2 bases short, with 7 bases between.